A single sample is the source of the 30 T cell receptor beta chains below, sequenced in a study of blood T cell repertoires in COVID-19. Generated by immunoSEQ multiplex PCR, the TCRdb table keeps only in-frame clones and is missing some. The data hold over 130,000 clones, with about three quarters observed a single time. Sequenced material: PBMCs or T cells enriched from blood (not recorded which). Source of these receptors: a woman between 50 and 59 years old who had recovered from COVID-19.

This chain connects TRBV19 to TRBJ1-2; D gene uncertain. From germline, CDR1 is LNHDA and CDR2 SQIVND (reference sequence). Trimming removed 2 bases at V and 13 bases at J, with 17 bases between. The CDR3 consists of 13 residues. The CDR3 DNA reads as TGTGCCAGTAGTATATCCCCGACGGTCCTAGGCACCTTC. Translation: CASSISPTVLGTF.

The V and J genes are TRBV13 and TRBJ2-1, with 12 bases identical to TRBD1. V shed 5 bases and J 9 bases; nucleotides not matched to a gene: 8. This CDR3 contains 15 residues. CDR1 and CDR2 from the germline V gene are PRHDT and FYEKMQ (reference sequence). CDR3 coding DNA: TGTGCCAGCAGCAACCGGGACAGGGGGCAAAGTGAGCAGTTCTTC. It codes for CASSNRDRGQSEQFF.

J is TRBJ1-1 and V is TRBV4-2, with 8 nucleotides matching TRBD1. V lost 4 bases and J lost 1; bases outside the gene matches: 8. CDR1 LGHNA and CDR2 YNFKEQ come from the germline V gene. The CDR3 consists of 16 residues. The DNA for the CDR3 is TGTGCCAGCAGCCTTCCCGGGACAGGAGGGAACACTGAAGCTTTCTTT. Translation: CASSLPGTGGNTEAFF.

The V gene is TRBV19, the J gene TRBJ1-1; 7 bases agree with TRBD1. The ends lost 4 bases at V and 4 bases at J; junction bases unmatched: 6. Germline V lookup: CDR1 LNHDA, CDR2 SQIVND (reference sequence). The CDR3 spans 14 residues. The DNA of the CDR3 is TGTGCCAGTAGTAGAGAAGGGGGCTTCACTGAAGCTTTCTTT. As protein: CASSREGGFTEAFF.

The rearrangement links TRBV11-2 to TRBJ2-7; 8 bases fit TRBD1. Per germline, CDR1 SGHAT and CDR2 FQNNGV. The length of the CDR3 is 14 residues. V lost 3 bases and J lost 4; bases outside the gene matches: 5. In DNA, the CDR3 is TGTGCCAGCAGCTTTGGACAGGGAAAATACGAGCAGTACTTC. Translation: CASSFGQGKYEQYF.

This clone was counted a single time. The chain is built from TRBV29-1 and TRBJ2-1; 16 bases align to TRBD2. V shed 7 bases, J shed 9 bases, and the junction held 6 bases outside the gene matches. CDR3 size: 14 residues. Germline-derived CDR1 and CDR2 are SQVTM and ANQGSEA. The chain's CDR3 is CSGLGTSGRVEQFF. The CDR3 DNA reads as TGCAGCGGACTTGGGACTAGCGGGAGGGTTGAGCAGTTCTTC.

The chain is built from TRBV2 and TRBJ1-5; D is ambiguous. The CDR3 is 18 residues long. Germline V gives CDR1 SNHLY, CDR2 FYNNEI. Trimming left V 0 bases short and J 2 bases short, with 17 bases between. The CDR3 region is CASSEALTAGMGNQPQHF. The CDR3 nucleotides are TGTGCCAGCAGTGAAGCGCTGACTGCCGGGATGGGCAATCAGCCCCAGCATTTT.

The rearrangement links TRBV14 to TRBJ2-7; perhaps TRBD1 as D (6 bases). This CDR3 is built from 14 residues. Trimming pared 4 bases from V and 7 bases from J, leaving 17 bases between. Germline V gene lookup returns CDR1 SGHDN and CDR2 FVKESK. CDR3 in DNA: TGTGCCAGCAGCCTCTTACAGGGAACGGGGGAGCAGTACTTC. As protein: CASSLLQGTGEQYF.

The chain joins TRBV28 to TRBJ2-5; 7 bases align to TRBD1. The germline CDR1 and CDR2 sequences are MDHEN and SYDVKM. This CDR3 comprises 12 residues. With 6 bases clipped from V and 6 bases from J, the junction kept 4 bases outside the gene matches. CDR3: CASSLQGQTQYF. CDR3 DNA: TGTGCCAGCAGCCTACAGGGGCAGACCCAGTACTTC. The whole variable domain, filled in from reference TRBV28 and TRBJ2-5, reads DVKVTQSSRYLVKRTGEKVFLECVQDMDHENMFWYRQDPGLGLRLIYFSYDVKMKEKGDIPEGYSVSREKKERFSLILESASTNQTSMYLCASSLQGQTQYFGPGTRLLVL.

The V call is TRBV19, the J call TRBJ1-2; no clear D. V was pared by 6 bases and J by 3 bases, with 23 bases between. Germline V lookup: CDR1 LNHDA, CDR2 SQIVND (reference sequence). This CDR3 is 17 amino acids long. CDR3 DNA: TGTGCCAGTAGAACACCCCGCGGGGAAGGCCAAGACTATGGCTACACCTTC. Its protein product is CASRTPRGEGQDYGYTF.

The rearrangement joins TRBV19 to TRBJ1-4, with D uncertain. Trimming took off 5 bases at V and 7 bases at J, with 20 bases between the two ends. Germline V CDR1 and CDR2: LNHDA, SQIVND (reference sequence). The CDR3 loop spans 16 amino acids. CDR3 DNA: TGTGCCAGTAGTCCCCCGGGAGCGGGGAGTCTTGAAAAACTGTTTTTT. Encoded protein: CASSPPGAGSLEKLFF. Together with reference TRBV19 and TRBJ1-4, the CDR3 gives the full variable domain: DGGITQSPKYLFRKEGQNVTLSCEQNLNHDAMYWYRQDPGQGLRLIYYSQIVNDFQKGDIAEGYSVSREKKESFPLTVTSAQKNPTAFYLCASSPPGAGSLEKLFFGSGTQLSVL.

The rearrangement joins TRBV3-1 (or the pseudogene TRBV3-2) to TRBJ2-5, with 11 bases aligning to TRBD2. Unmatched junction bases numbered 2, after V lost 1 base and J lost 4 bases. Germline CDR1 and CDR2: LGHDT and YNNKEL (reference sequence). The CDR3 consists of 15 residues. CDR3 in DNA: TGTGCCAGCAGCCAAGCTACTAGCGGGGGAGAGACCCAGTACTTC. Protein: CASSQATSGGETQYF.

In nucleotides, the CDR3 is TGTGCCTGGAGTGTCTGGTCAGGGGGTACTGAGCAGTTCTTC. Protein: CAWSVWSGGTEQFF. The chain joins TRBV30 to TRBJ2-1; 7 bases map to TRBD1. The CDR3 contains 14 residues. The germline V gene encodes CDR1 GTSNPN and CDR2 SVGIG (reference sequence). After removal of 0 bases from V and 9 bases from J, the junction contained 8 bases not matched to a gene.

The CDR3: CASSPPGQGDYEQYF. In nucleotides, the CDR3 is TGTGCCAGCTCACCCCCGGGACAGGGGGACTACGAGCAGTACTTC. The rearrangement joins TRBV18 to TRBJ2-7; 11 bases line up with TRBD1. Per germline, CDR1 KGHSH and CDR2 LQKENI. V dropped 3 bases and J dropped 3; count of bases not matched to a gene: 4. This CDR3 has 15 amino acids.

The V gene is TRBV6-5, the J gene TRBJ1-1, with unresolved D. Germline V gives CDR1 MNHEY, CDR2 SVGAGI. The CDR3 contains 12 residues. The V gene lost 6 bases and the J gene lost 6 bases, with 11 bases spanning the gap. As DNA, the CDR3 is TGTGCCAGCAGGAGTATGAGGGCTGAAGCTTTCTTT. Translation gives CASRSMRAEAFF.

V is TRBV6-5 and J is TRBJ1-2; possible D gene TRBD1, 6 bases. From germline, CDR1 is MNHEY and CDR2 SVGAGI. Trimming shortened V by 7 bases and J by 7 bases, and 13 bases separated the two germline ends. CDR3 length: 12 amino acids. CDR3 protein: CASTLGGGGYTF. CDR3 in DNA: TGTGCCAGCACCCTAGGGGGGGGTGGCTACACCTTC.

CDR3 loop: CASSSPGNGWHNEQFF. In DNA, the CDR3 is TGTGCCAGCAGCTCCCCGGGTAACGGGTGGCACAATGAGCAGTTCTTC. The rearrangement uses TRBV7-9 and TRBJ2-1; D not resolved. This CDR3 comprises 16 residues. Germline V gene data show CDR1 as SEHNR and CDR2 as FQNEAQ (reference sequence). V was clipped by 4 bases and J by 5 bases, with 18 bases between them.

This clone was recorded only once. The DNA of the CDR3 is TGTGCCAGCACGCGGGCAGCCATGAACACTGAAGCTTTCTTT. Its translation: CASTRAAMNTEAFF. The rearrangement links TRBV6-5 to TRBJ1-1; unclear D gene. V was shortened by 7 bases and J by 0 bases, with 12 bases between the two germline ends. The germline V gene has CDR1 MNHEY and CDR2 SVGAGI. The CDR3 extends over 14 amino acids.

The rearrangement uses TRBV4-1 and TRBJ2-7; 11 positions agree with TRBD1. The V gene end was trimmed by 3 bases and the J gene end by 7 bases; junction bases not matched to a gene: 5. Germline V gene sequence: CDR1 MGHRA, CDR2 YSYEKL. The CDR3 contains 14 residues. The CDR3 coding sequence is TGCGCCAGCAGCCATGGACAGGGGGCGGGAGAGCAGTACTTC. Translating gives CASSHGQGAGEQYF.

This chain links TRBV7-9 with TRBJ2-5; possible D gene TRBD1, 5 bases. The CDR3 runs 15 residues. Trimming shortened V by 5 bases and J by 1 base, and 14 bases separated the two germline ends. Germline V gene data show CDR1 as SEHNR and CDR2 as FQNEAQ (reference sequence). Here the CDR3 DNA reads TGTGCCAGCAGCCCCTCCCGACAGCCCCAAGAGACCCAGTACTTC. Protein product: CASSPSRQPQETQYF. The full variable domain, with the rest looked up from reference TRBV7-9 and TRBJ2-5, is DTGVSQNPRHKITKRGQNVTFRCDPISEHNRLYWYRQTLGQGPEFLTYFQNEAQLEKSRLLSDRFSAERPKGSFSTLEIQRTEQGDSAMYLCASSPSRQPQETQYFGPGTRLLVL.

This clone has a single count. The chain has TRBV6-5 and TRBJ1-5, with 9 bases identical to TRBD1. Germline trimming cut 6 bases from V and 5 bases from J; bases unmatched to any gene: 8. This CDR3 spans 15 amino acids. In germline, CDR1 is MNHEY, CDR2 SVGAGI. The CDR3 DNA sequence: TGTGCCAGCAGCAACGACAGGGGGGGCGATCAGCCCCAGCATTTT. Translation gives CASSNDRGGDQPQHF.

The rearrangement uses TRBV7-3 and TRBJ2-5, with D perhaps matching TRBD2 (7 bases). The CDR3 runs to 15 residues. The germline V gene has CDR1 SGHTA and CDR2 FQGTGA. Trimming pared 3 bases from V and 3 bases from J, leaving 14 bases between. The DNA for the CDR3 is TGTGCCAGCAGCTTGGGCGGGGGCCGCGAAGAGACCCAGTACTTC. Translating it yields CASSLGGGREETQYF.

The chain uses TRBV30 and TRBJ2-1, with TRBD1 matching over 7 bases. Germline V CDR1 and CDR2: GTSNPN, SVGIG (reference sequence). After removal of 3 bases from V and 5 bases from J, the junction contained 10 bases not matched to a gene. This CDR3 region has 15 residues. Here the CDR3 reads CAWRPWGQNNNEQFF. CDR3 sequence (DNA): TGTGCCTGGAGGCCTTGGGGACAGAATAACAATGAGCAGTTCTTC.

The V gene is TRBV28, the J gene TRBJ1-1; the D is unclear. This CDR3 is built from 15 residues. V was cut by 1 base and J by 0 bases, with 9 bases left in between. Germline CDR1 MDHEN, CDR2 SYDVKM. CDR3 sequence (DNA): TGTGCCAGCAGTTTATCCGGACTCATGAACACTGAAGCTTTCTTT. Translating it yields CASSLSGLMNTEAFF.

CDR3 loop: CASLTSGEQFF. The DNA of the CDR3 is TGTGCCAGTCTAACTAGCGGTGAGCAGTTCTTC. The V and J genes are TRBV19 and TRBJ2-1; TRBD2 aligns across 8 bases. This CDR3 contains 11 residues. V gave up 8 bases and J gave up 9 bases; unmatched junction bases: 3. The germline CDR1 and CDR2 sequences are LNHDA and SQIVND (reference sequence). Complete variable domain (other parts from reference TRBV19 and TRBJ2-1): DGGITQSPKYLFRKEGQNVTLSCEQNLNHDAMYWYRQDPGQGLRLIYYSQIVNDFQKGDIAEGYSVSREKKESFPLTVTSAQKNPTAFYLCASLTSGEQFFGPGTRLTVL.

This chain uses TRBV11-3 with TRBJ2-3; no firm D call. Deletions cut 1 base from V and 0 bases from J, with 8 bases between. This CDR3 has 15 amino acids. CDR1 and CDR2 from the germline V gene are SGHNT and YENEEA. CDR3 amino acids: CASSLGSGSTDTQYF. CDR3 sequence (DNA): TGTGCCAGCAGCTTAGGTTCAGGAAGCACAGATACGCAGTATTTT.

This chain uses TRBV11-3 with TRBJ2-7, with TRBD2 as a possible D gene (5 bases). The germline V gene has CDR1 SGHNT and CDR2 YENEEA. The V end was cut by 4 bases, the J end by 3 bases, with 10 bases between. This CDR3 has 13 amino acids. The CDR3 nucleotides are TGTGCCAGCAGCTCGACTATTCTCTACGAGCAGTACTTC. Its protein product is CASSSTILYEQYF. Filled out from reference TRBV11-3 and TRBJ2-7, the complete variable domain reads EAGVVQSPRYKIIEKKQPVAFWCNPISGHNTLYWYLQNLGQGPELLIRYENEEAVDDSQLPKDRFSAERLKGVDSTLKIQPAELGDSAVYLCASSSTILYEQYFGPGTRLTVT.

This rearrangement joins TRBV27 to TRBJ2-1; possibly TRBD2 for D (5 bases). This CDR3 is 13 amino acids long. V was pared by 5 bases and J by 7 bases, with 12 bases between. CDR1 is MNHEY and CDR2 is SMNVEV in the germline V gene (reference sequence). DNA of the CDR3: TGTGCCAGCAGTCCCCCGGAGGTAAATGAGCAGTTCTTC. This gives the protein CASSPPEVNEQFF.

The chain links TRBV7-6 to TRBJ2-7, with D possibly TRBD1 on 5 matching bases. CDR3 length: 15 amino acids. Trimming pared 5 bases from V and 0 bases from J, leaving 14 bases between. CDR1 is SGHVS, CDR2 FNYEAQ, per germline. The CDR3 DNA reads TGTGCCAGCAGCCAAGGGCCCGACAGCTCCTACGAGCAGTACTTC. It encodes CASSQGPDSSYEQYF.

The CDR3 DNA follows: TGTGCCAGTAGTATTTGGTCTGGACAGGTGAGTTTACAGCCCCAGCATTTT. The encoded protein is CASSIWSGQVSLQPQHF. J is TRBJ1-5 and V is TRBV19; 7 positions match TRBD1. CDR1 LNHDA and CDR2 SQIVND come from the germline V gene (reference sequence). The CDR3 has 17 residues. Unmatched junction bases numbered 15, after V lost 3 bases and J lost 7 bases.